These 15 T cell receptor beta chains were all obtained from the same sample, sequenced in a study of T-cell memory formation after mild COVID-19. TCRdb itself ran the 5' RACE reads through MiXCR, one entry per CDR3 protein. The repertoire consists of over 400,000 distinct CDR3 sequences, with around a quarter occurring once and the leading ten covering less than 15%. Source material: PBMCs or a T cell subset sorted from them (not recorded which). The source of these receptors is an adult woman who had mild COVID-19 (a few samples of this study predate the infection). Cell type and time point are not known.

This clonotype was found a few times. The rearrangement links TRBV7-9 to TRBJ2-7; 9 bases fit TRBD1. The V gene end was trimmed by 6 bases and the J gene end by 1 base; junction bases not matched to a gene: 10. Germline lookup yields CDR1 SEHNR and CDR2 FQNEAQ (reference sequence). The CDR3 runs to 16 residues. The CDR3 coding sequence is TGTGCCAGCAGGGCCACACAGGGGGCTCGGTCCTACGAGCAGTACTTC. Translated: CASRATQGARSYEQYF.

This clonotype was picked up a small number of times. The rearrangement joins TRBV7-8 to TRBJ1-5; D is unresolved. The CDR3 covers 15 residues. The V end was cut by 5 bases, the J end by 0 bases, with 11 bases between. Germline lookup yields CDR1 SGHVS and CDR2 FQNEAQ. CDR3 bases: TGTGCCAGCAGCGCGATATCGAATAGCAATCAGCCCCAGCATTTT. This codes for CASSAISNSNQPQHF.

The CDR3 is CASSHPSGPRNTEAFF. In nucleotides, the CDR3 is TGTGCCAGTAGTCACCCGTCCGGACCGAGGAACACTGAAGCTTTCTTT. V gene TRBV19 combines with J gene TRBJ1-1; D gene ambiguous. In germline, CDR1 is LNHDA, CDR2 SQIVND (reference sequence). Trimming left V 5 bases short and J 1 base short, with 17 bases between. The CDR3 sequence is 16 residues long.

V and J are TRBV5-1 and TRBJ2-2, with TRBD1 matching 8 bases. Germline values: CDR1 SGHRS, CDR2 YFSETQ. The V segment lost 1 base and the J segment 4 bases; nucleotides outside the gene matches: 9. The CDR3 has 17 residues. CDR3 residues: CASSLTPDRASTGELFF. As DNA, the CDR3 is TGCGCCAGCAGCTTGACGCCGGACAGGGCGTCCACCGGGGAGCTGTTTTTT. Full variable domain (remainder filled in from reference TRBV5-1 and TRBJ2-2): KAGVTQTPRYLIKTRGQQVTLSCSPISGHRSVSWYQQTPGQGLQFLFEYFSETQRNKGNFPGRFSGRQFSNSRSEMNVSTLELGDSALYLCASSLTPDRASTGELFFGEGSRLTVL.

This clonotype was found many times. The chain couples TRBV6-4 to TRBJ2-3; D is perhaps TRBD1 or TRBD2 (5 bases each). Germline lookup yields CDR1 MRHNA and CDR2 SNTAGT. The CDR3 consists of 16 residues. V shed 0 bases and J shed 4 bases, with 14 bases lying between them. DNA for the CDR3: TGTGCCAGCAGTGACTCGAGGGTAGGGGATGCAGATACGCAGTATTTT. It specifies CASSDSRVGDADTQYF.

The chain has TRBV27 and TRBJ2-2; no reliable D call. The V and J ends lost 0 bases and 4 bases respectively, with 6 bases between them. This CDR3 region has 14 residues. Germline lookup yields CDR1 MNHEY and CDR2 SMNVEV (reference sequence). In DNA form, the CDR3 reads TGTGCCAGCAGTTTATCCTCTCTCACCGGGGAGCTGTTTTTT. Protein product: CASSLSSLTGELFF.

The chain uses TRBV5-1 and TRBJ2-1, with 7 positions matching TRBD1. The CDR3 extends over 15 amino acids. Germline CDR1 SGHRS, CDR2 YFSETQ. V trimming: 3 bases; J trimming: 9 bases; junction bases outside the gene matches: 12. Here the CDR3 reads CASSSTGPFMGEQFF. CDR3 in DNA: TGCGCCAGCAGCTCGACAGGGCCCTTCATGGGTGAGCAGTTCTTC.

The rearrangement uses TRBV5-1 and TRBJ2-1; D possibly corresponds to TRBD2 (5 bases). The CDR3 runs 15 residues. The V and J ends lost 0 bases and 9 bases respectively, with 16 bases between them. Looked up from germline, CDR1 is SGHRS and CDR2 is YFSETQ. The CDR3 nucleotides read TGCGCCAGCAGCTTGGAGGTTCGACGAGGGCGTGAGCAGTTCTTC. Translated, it gives CASSLEVRRGREQFF.

J is TRBJ1-2 and V is TRBV19, with a weak D call TRBD1 (6 bases). The CDR3 sequence is 14 residues long. V was shortened by 5 bases and J by 2 bases, with 12 bases between the two germline ends. Germline V gene data show CDR1 as LNHDA and CDR2 as SQIVND (reference sequence). For the CDR3, the DNA is TGTGCCAGTAGTCCCTGGACAGAGAACTATGGCTACACCTTC. It translates to CASSPWTENYGYTF.

V is TRBV6-6 and J is TRBJ2-7; tentative D call: TRBD1 (7 bases). The CDR3 totals 15 residues. Germline V gene sequence: CDR1 MNHNY, CDR2 SVGAGI (reference sequence). V lost 6 bases and J 3 bases, leaving 18 bases between the germline ends. In DNA form, the CDR3 reads TGTGCCAGCAGGCCTCTGCGGGACAGCATCTACGAGCAGTACTTC. Translating gives CASRPLRDSIYEQYF.

The genes are TRBV20-1 and TRBJ2-7; TRBD2 matches 9 bases. J gave up 1 base and V 6 bases, and 7 bases lay outside the gene matches. The CDR3 covers 14 residues. The germline CDR1 and CDR2 sequences are DFQATT and SNEGSKA (reference sequence). The CDR3 reads CSATTSGYSYEQYF. The DNA for the CDR3 is TGCAGTGCCACCACTAGCGGGTATTCCTACGAGCAGTACTTC.

This chain links TRBV7-9 with TRBJ2-1; no clear D. Trimming left V 5 bases short and J 7 bases short, with 15 bases between. This CDR3 region has 14 residues. Germline values: CDR1 SEHNR, CDR2 FQNEAQ (reference sequence). This CDR3 reads CASSPNMGRNEQFF. CDR3 in DNA: TGTGCCAGCAGCCCTAATATGGGTAGGAATGAGCAGTTCTTC.

The rearrangement joins TRBV3-1 to TRBJ2-5; D remains ambiguous. Germline CDR1 and CDR2: LGHDT and YNNKEL (reference sequence). V was clipped by 5 bases and J by 4 bases, with 11 bases between them. The CDR3 consists of 13 residues. In DNA, the CDR3 is TGTGCCAGCAGCTCGTTTAAGGCAGAGACCCAGTACTTC. Its translation: CASSSFKAETQYF.

This clonotype was seen repeatedly, ten times or more. V is TRBV10-3 and J is TRBJ2-7; D not certain. V was shortened by 4 bases and J by 2 bases, with 9 bases between the two germline ends. This CDR3 has 13 amino acids. The germline V gene has CDR1 ENHRY and CDR2 SYGVKD. CDR3 amino acids: CAISGVRTYEQYF. In DNA, the CDR3 is TGTGCCATCAGTGGGGTTAGAACCTACGAGCAGTACTTC.

This sequence joins TRBV20-1 and TRBJ1-6; D might be TRBD1 (5 bases). V was pared by 7 bases and J by 7 bases, with 14 bases between. This CDR3 has 13 amino acids. The germline gives CDR1 DFQATT, CDR2 SNEGSKA (reference sequence). CDR3 DNA sequence: TGCAGTGTGAGGGACGCCGGGAATTCACCCCTCCACTTT. It specifies CSVRDAGNSPLHF.